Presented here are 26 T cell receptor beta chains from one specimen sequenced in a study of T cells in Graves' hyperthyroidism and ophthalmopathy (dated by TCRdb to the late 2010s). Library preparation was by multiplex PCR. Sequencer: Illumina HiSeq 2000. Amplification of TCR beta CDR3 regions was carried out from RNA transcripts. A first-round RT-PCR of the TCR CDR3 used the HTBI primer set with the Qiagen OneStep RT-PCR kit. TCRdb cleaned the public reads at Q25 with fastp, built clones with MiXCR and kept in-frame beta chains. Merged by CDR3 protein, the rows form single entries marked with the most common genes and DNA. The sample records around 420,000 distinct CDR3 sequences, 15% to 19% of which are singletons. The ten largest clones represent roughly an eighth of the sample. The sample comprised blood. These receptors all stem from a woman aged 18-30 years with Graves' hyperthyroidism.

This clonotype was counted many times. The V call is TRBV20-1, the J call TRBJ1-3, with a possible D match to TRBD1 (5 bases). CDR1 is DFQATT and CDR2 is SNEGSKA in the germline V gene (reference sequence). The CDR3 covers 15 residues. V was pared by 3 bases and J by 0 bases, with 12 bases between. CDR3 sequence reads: CSASPRQSSGNTIYF. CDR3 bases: TGCAGTGCTAGCCCACGACAGAGCTCTGGAAACACCATATATTTT.

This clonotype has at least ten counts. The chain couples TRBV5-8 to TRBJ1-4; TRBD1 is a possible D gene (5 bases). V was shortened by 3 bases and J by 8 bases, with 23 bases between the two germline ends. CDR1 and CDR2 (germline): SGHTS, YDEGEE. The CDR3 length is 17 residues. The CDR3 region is CASSSEAGTKRFEKLFF. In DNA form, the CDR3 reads TGTGCCAGCAGCTCAGAGGCCGGGACTAAGAGGTTCGAAAAACTGTTTTTT.

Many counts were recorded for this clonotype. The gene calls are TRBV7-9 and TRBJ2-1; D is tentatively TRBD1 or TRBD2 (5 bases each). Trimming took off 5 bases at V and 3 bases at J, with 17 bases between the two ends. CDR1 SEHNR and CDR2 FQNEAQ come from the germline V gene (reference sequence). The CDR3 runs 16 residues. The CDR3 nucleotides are TGTGCCAGCAGCCCGTCCGTAGGGGACCGCTACAATGAGCAGTTCTTC. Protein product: CASSPSVGDRYNEQFF.

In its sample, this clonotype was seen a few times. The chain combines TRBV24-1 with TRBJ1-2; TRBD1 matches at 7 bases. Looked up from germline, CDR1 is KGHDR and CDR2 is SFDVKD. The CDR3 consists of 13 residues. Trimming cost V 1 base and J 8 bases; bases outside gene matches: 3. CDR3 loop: CATSDFRGSGYTF. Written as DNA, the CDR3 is TGTGCCACCAGTGATTTCAGGGGGTCCGGCTACACCTTC.

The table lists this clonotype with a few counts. CDR3: CASRWTAFANYGYTF. The CDR3, as DNA: TGTGCCAGTAGGTGGACAGCGTTTGCTAACTATGGCTACACCTTC. V is TRBV19 and J is TRBJ1-2; tentative D call: TRBD1 (6 bases). This CDR3 has 15 amino acids. Germline CDR1 LNHDA, CDR2 SQIVND (reference sequence). Trimming removed 6 bases at V and 0 bases at J, with 14 bases between.

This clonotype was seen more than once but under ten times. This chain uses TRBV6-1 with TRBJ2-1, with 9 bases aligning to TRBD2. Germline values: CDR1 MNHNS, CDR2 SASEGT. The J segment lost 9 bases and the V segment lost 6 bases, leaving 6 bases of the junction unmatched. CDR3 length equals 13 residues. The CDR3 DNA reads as TGTGCCAGCAGGGGCGGGGGGGCTAGTGAGCAGTTCTTC. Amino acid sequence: CASRGGGASEQFF.

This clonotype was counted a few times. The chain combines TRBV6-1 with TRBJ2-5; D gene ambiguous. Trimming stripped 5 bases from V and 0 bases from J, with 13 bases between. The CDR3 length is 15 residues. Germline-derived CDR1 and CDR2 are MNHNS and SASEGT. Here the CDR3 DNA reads TGTGCCAGCAGTTATAGCCTTCTGAACCAAGAGACCCAGTACTTC. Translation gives CASSYSLLNQETQYF.

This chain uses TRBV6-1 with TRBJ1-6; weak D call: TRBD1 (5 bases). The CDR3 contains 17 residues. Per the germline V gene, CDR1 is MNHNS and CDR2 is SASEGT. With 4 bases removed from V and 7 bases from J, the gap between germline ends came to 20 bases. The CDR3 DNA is TGTGCCAGCAGTGGTCGTCTAGGGGAGGGCCCAAATTCACCCCTCCACTTT. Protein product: CASSGRLGEGPNSPLHF.

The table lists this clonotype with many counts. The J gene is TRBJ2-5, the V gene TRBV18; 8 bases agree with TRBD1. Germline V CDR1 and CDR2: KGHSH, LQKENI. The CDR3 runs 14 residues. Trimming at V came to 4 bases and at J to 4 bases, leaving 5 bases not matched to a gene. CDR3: CASSRGQGRETQYF. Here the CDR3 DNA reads TGTGCCAGCTCACGCGGACAGGGTCGAGAGACCCAGTACTTC.

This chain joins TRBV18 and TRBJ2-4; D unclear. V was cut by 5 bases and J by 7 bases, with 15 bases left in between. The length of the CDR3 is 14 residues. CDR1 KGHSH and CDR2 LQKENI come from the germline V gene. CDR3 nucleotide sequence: TGTGCCAGCTCAGGCGACTTGGCCCCCAACATTCAGTACTTC. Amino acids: CASSGDLAPNIQYF.

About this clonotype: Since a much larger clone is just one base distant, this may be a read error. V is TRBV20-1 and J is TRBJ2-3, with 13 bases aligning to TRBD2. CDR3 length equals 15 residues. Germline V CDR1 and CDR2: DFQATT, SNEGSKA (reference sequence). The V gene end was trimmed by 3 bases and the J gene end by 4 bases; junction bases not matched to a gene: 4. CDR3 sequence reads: CSARGLAGIADTQYF. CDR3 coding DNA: TGCAGTGCTAGGGGACTAGCGGGGATCGCAGATACGCAGTATTTT.

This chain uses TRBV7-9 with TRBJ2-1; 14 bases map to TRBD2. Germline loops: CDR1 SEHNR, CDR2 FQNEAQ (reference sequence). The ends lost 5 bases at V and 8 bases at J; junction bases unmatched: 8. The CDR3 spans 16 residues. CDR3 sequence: CASSRQGLAGADEQFF. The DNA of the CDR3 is TGTGCCAGCAGCCGACAGGGACTAGCGGGGGCGGATGAGCAGTTCTTC.

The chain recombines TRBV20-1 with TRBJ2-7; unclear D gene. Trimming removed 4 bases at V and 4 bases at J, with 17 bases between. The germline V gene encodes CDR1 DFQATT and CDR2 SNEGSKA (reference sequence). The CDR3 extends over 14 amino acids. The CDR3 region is CSAMTSSLEYEQYF. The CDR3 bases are TGCAGTGCTATGACCTCGAGTTTAGAATACGAGCAGTACTTC.

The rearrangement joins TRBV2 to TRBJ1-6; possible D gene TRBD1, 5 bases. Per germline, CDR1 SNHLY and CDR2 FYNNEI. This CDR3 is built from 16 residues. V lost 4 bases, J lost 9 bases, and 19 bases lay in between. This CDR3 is CASSAGGSGGGSPLHF. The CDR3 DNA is TGTGCCAGCAGTGCTGGGGGAAGCGGGGGTGGTTCACCCCTCCACTTT.

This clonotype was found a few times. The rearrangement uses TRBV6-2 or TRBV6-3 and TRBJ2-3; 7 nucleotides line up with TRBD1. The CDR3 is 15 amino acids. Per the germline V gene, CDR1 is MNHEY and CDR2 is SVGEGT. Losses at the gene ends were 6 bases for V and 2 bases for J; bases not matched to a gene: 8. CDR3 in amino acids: CASRPYRGFTDTQYF. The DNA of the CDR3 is TGTGCCAGCAGACCTTACAGGGGCTTCACAGATACGCAGTATTTT.

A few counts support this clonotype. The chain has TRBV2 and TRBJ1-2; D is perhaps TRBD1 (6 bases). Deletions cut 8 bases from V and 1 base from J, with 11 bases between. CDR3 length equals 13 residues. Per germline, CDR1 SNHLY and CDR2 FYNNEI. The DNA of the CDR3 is TGTGCCAGCGTCAGGGGAATTAACTATGGCTACACCTTC. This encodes CASVRGINYGYTF.

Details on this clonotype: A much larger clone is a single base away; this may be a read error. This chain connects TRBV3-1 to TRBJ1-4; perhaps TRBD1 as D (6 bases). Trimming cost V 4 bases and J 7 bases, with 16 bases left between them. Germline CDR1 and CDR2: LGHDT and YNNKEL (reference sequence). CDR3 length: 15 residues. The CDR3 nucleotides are TGTGCCAGCAGCCGACAGAGGGTCAGGGGTGAAAAACTGTTTTTT. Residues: CASSRQRVRGEKLFF.

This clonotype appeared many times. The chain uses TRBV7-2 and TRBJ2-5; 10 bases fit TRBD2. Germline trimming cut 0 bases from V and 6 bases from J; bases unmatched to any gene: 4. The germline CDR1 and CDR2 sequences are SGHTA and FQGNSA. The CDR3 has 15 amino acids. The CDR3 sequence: CASSLAASGGQTQYF. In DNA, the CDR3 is TGTGCCAGCAGCTTAGCGGCTAGCGGGGGACAGACCCAGTACTTC.

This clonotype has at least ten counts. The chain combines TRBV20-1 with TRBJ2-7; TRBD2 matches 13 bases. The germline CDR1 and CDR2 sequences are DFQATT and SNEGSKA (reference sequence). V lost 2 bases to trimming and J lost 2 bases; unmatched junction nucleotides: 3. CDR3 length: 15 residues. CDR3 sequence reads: CSARPGLAGAYEQYF. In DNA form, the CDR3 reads TGCAGTGCTAGACCCGGACTAGCGGGAGCCTACGAGCAGTACTTC.

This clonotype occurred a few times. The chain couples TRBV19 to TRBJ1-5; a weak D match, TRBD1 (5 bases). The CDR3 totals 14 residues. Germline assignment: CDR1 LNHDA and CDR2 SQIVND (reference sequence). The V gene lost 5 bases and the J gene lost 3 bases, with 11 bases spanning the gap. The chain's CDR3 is CASSAQTDNQPQHF. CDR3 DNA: TGTGCCAGTAGTGCCCAGACAGACAATCAGCCCCAGCATTTT. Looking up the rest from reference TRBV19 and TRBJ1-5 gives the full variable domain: DGGITQSPKYLFRKEGQNVTLSCEQNLNHDAMYWYRQDPGQGLRLIYYSQIVNDFQKGDIAEGYSVSREKKESFPLTVTSAQKNPTAFYLCASSAQTDNQPQHFGDGTRLSIL.

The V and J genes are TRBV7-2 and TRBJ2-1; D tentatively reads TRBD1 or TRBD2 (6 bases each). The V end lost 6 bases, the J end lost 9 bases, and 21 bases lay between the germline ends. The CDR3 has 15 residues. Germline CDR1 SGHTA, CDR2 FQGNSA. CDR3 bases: TGTGCCAGCAGTAGAGGGGGGCTGATGGAACCTGAGCAGTTCTTC. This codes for CASSRGGLMEPEQFF.

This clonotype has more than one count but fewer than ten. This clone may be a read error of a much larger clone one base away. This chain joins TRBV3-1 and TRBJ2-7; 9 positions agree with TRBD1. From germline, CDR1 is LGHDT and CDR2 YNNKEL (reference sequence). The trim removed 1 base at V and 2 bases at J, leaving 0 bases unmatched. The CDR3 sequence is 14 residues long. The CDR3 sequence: CASSQGTGAYEQYF. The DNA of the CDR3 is TGTGCCAGCAGCCAAGGGACAGGGGCCTACGAGCAGTACTTC.

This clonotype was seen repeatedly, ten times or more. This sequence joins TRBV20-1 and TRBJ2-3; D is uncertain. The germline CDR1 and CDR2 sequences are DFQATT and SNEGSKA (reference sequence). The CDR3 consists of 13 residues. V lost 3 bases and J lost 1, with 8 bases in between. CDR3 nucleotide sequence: TGCAGTGCTAGTTTAACAGGCACAGATACGCAGTATTTT. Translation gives CSASLTGTDTQYF.

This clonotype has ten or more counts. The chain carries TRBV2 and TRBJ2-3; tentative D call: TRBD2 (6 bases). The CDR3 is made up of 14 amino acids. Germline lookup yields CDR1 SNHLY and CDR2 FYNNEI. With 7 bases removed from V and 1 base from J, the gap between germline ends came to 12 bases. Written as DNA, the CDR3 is TGTGCCAGCACTCCTCCGGGGGGCACAGATACGCAGTATTTT. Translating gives CASTPPGGTDTQYF.

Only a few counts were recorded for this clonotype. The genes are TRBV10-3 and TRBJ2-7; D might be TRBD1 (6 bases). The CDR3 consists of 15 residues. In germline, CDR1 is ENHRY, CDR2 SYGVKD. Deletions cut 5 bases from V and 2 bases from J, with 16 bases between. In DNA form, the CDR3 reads TGTGCCATCAGTCGTGGACAGCTCGAAGCCTACGAGCAGTACTTC. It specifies CAISRGQLEAYEQYF.

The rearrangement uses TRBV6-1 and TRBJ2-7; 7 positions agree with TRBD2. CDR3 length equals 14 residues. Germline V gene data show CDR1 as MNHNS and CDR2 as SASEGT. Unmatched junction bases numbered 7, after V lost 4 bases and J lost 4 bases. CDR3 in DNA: TGTGCCAGCAGTGCGGCGGGAGCTCGTTACGAGCAGTACTTC. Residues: CASSAAGARYEQYF.